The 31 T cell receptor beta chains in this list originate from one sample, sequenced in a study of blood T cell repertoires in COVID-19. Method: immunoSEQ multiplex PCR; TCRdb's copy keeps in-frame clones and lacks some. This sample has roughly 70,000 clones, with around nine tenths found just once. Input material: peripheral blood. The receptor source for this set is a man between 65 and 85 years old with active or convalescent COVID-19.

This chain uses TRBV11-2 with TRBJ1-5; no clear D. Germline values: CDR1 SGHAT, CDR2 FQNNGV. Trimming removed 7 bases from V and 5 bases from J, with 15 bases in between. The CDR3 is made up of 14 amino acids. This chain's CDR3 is CASNTSPEDQPQHF. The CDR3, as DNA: TGTGCCAGCAACACCTCCCCAGAGGATCAGCCCCAGCATTTT.

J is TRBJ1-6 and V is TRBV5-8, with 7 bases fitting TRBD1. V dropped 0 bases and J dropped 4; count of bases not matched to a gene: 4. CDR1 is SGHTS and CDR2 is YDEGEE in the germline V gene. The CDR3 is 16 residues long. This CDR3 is CASSLEGTAYNSPLHF. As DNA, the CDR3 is TGTGCCAGCAGCTTGGAAGGGACAGCGTATAATTCACCCCTCCACTTT.

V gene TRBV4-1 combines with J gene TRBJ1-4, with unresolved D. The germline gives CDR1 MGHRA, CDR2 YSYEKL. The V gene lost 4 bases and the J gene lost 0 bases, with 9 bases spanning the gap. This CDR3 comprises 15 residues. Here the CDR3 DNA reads TGCGCCAGCAGCCGCCCAGAATCAACTAATGAAAAACTGTTTTTT. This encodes CASSRPESTNEKLFF.

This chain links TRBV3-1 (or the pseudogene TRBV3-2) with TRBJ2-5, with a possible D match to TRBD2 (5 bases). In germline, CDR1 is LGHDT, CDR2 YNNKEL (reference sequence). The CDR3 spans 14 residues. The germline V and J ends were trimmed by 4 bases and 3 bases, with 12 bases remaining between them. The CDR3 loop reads CASSPRGLEETQYF. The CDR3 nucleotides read TGTGCCAGCAGCCCGCGCGGACTTGAAGAGACCCAGTACTTC.

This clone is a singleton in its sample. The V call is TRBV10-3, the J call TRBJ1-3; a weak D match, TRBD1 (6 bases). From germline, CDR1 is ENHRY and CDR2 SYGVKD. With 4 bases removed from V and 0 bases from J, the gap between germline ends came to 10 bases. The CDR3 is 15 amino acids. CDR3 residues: CAISGWDNSGNTIYF. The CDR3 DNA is TGTGCCATCAGTGGCTGGGACAACTCTGGAAACACCATATATTTT.

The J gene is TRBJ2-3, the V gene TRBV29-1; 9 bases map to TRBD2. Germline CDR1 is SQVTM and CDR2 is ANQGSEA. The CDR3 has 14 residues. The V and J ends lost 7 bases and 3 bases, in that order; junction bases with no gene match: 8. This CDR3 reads CSARSGGRTDTQYF. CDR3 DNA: TGCAGCGCCCGTAGCGGGGGACGAACAGATACGCAGTATTTT.

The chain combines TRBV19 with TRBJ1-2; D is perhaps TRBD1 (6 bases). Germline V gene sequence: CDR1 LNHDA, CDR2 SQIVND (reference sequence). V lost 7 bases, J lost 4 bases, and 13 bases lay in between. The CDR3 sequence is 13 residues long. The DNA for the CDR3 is TGTGCCAGTAACGACAGGTTCTTCTATGGCTACACCTTC. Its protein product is CASNDRFFYGYTF.

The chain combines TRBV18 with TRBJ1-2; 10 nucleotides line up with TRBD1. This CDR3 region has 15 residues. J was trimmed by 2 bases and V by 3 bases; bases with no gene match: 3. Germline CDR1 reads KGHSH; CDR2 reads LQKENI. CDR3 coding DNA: TGTGCCAGCTCACCGGGGACAGGGGACAACTATGGCTACACCTTC. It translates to CASSPGTGDNYGYTF.

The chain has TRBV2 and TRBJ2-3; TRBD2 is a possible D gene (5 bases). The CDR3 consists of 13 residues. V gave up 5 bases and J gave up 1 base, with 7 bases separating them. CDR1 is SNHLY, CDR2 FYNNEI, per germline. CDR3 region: CASSTLGTDTQYF. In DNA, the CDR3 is TGTGCCAGCAGTACACTAGGCACAGATACGCAGTATTTT.

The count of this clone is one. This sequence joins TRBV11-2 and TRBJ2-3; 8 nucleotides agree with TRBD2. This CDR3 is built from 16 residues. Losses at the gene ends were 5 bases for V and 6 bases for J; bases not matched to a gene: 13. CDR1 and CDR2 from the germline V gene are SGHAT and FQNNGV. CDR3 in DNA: TGTGCCAGCAGCATTCTAGCGGGTCCCCCGCGGGATACGCAGTATTTT. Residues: CASSILAGPPRDTQYF.

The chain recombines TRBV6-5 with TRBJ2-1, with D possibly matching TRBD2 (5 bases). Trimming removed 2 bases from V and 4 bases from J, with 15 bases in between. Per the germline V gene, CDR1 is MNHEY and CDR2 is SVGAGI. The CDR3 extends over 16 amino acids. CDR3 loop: CASSYIQVGLYNEQFF. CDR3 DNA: TGTGCCAGCAGTTACATTCAGGTCGGACTTTACAATGAGCAGTTCTTC.

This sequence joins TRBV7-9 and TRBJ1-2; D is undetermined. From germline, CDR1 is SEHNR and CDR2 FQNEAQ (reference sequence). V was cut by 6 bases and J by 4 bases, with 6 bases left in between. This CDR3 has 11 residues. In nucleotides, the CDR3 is TGTGCCAGCAGTCCCAGCTATGGCTACACCTTC. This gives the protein CASSPSYGYTF.

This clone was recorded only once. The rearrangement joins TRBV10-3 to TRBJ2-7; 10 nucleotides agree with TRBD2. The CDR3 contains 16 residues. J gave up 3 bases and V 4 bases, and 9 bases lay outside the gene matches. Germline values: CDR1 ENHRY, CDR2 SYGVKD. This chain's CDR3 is CAISVRLPSGSYEQYF. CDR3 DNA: TGTGCCATCAGTGTTCGTCTTCCTAGCGGGAGCTACGAGCAGTACTTC.

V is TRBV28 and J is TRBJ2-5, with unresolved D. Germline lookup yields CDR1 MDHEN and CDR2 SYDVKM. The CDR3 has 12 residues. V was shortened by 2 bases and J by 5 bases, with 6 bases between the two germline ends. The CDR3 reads CASSLPAETQYF. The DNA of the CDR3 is TGTGCCAGCAGTTTACCCGCGGAGACCCAGTACTTC.

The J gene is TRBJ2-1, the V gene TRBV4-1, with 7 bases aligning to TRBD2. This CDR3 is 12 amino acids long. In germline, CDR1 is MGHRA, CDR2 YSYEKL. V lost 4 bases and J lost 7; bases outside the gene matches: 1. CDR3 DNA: TGCGCCAGCAGCCCGGGGGGAAATGAGCAGTTCTTC. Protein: CASSPGGNEQFF.

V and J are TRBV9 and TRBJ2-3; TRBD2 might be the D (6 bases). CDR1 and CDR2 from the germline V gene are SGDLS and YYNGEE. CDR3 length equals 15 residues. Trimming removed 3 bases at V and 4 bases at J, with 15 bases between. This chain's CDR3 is CASSAQGGSADTQYF. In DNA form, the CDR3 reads TGTGCCAGCAGCGCCCAAGGAGGGAGCGCAGATACGCAGTATTTT.

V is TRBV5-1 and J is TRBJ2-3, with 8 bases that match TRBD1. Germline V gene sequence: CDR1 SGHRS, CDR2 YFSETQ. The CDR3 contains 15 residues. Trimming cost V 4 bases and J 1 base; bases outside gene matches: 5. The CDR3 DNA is TGCGCCAGCAGCACCCTGACAGGGGGCACAGATACGCAGTATTTT. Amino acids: CASSTLTGGTDTQYF.

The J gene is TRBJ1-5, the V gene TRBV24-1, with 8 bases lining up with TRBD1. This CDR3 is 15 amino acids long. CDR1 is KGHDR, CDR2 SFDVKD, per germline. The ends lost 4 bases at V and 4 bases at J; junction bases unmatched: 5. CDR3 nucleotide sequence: TGTGCCACCAGTGAGGCAGGGGGCTATAATCAGCCCCAGCATTTT. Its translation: CATSEAGGYNQPQHF.

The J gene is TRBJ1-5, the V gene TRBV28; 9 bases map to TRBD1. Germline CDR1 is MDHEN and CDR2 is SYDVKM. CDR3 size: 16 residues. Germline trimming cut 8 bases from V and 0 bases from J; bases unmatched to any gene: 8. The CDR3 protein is CASLRPGQGSNQPQHF. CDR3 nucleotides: TGTGCCAGCCTCAGACCGGGACAGGGTAGCAATCAGCCCCAGCATTTT.

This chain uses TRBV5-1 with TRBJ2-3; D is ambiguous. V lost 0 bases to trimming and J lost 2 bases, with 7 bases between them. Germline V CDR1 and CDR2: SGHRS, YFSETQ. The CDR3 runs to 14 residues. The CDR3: CASSLGHDTDTQYF. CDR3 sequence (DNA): TGCGCCAGCAGCTTGGGACACGACACAGATACGCAGTATTTT.

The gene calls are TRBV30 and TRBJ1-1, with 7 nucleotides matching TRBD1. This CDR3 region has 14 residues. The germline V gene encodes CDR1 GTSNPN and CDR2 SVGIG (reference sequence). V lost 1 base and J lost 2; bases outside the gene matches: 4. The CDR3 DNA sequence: TGTGCCTGGAGTGCACAGGGGTCTAACACTGAAGCTTTCTTT. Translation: CAWSAQGSNTEAFF.

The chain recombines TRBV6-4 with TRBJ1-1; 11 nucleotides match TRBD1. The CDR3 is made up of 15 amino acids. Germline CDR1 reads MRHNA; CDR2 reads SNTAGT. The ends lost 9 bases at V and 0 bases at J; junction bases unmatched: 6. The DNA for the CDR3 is TGTGCCAGTACTCGGGACAGGGGGATGAACACTGAAGCTTTCTTT. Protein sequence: CASTRDRGMNTEAFF.

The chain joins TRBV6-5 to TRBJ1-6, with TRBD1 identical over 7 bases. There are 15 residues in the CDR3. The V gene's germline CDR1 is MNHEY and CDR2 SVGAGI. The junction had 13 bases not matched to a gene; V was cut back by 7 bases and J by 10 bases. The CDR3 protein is CASTVDRDGKSPLHF. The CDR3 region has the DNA TGTGCCAGCACCGTTGACAGGGACGGGAAGTCACCCCTCCACTTT.

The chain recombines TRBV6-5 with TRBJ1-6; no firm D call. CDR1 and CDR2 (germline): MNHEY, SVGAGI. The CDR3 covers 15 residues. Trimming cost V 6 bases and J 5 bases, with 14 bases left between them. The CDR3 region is CASRGRRINNSPLHF. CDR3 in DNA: TGTGCCAGCAGGGGCCGCCGAATAAATAATTCACCCCTCCACTTT.

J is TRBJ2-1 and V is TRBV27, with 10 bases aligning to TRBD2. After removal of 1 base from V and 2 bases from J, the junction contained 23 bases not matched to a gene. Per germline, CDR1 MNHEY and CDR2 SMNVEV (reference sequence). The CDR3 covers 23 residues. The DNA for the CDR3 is TGTGCCAGCAGTTTATGGGTGGTGACTAGCGGGTCCCCTACACTATCTACCTACAATGAGCAGTTCTTC. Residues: CASSLWVVTSGSPTLSTYNEQFF.

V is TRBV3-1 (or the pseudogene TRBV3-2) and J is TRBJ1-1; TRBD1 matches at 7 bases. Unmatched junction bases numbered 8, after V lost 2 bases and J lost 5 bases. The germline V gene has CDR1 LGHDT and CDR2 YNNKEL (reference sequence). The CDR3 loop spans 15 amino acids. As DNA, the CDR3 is TGTGCCAGCAGCCAACGGACAGGCGGCGCGACTGAAGCTTTCTTT. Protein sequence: CASSQRTGGATEAFF.

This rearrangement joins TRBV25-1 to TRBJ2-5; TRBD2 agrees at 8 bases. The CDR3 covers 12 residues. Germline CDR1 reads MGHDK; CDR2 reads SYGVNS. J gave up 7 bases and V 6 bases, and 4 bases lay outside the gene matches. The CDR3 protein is CASSGGAGTQYF. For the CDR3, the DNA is TGTGCCAGCAGCGGGGGGGCGGGGACCCAGTACTTC.

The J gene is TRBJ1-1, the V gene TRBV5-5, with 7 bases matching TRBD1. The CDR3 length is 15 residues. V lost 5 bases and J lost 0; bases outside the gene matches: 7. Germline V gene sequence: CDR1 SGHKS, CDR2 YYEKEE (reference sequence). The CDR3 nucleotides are TGTGCCAGCAGTAAGGCAGGGGGATTGAACACTGAAGCTTTCTTT. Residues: CASSKAGGLNTEAFF.

The CDR3 is CASSPTGGVTEAFF. CDR3 nucleotides: TGTGCCAGCTCACCGACAGGGGGCGTCACTGAAGCTTTCTTT. The chain employs TRBV18 and TRBJ1-1; TRBD1 agrees at 10 bases. Germline V gene sequence: CDR1 KGHSH, CDR2 LQKENI. V shed 3 bases and J 4 bases; nucleotides not matched to a gene: 2. CDR3 length equals 14 residues.

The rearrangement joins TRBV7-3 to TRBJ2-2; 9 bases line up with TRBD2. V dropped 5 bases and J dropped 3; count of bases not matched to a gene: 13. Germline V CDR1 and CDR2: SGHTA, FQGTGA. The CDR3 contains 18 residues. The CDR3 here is CASSPLGGLAGDTGELFF. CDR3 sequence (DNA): TGTGCCAGCAGCCCTCTCGGGGGGTTAGCGGGAGACACCGGGGAGCTGTTTTTT.

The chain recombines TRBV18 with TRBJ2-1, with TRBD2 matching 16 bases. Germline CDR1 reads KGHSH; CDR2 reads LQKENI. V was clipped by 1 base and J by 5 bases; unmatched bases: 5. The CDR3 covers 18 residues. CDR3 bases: TGTGCCAGCTCACCACGGGGACTAGCGGGGGGGCCCAACAATGAGCAGTTCTTC. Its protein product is CASSPRGLAGGPNNEQFF.